This record concerns one TCR beta chain sequence. The data were taken from a study of blood T cell repertoires in COVID-19. Overall study context: Spain, Italy and the United States supplied samples that represented acute and convalescent COVID-19. Sources were T cells, B-cell-depleted T cells, or PBMCs; the material itself was cDNA or gDNA.

Methods used by the authors: Reference gene primer amplification gave estimated nucleated cell counts. Profiling relied on immunoSEQ multiplex PCR, and the TCRdb table lists in-frame clones only, not all of them. The V and J calls and the clone size are those of that table, but D and trimming were determined from the DNA. This table holds under 250,000 clones, around 83% found once. This CDR3 contains 19 residues. Germline trimming cut 5 bases from V and 2 bases from J; bases unmatched to any gene: 18. CDR1 and CDR2 from the germline V gene are MNHNY and SVGAGI (reference sequence). V usage is TRBV6-6 and J usage is TRBJ1-2, with 9 bases matching TRBD1. The origin of this receptor is a man aged 35-49 years with active or convalescent COVID-19. The material sequenced was peripheral blood. The CDR3 sequence is CASSPIQPLRDRANYGYTF. The CDR3 DNA reads TGTGCCAGCAGTCCTATTCAGCCGCTCCGGGACAGGGCCAACTATGGCTACACCTTC.